This T cell receptor beta chain comes out of a study of blood T cell repertoires in COVID-19. Study overall: Sites in the United States, Italy and Spain provided acute and convalescent COVID-19 samples.

V dropped 2 bases and J dropped 7 bases, with 12 bases sitting between them. The CDR3 loop spans 14 amino acids. Germline CDR1 SGHRS, CDR2 YFSETQ. This clone was detected many times. In the original processing: Amplification of reference gene primers provided the estimated nucleated cell counts. Generated by immunoSEQ multiplex PCR, the TCRdb table keeps only in-frame clones and is missing some. That table supplies the V and J calls and clone size; D and trimming were determined from the DNA. The sample has about 200,000 clones; around nine tenths are singletons. The source of this sequence is a man aged 60 to 75 with acute or convalescent COVID-19. Sequencing was carried out using peripheral blood. The V call is TRBV5-1, the J call TRBJ1-4; TRBD1 is a possible D gene (6 bases). Here the CDR3 DNA reads TGCGCCAGCAGCTTACCAGGGGCGGGTGAAAAACTGTTTTTT. This codes for CASSLPGAGEKLFF.